What follows are 27 T cell receptor beta chains derived from one specimen sequenced in a study of blood T cells in healthy people across ages. Primed by a sample-barcoded 5' primer and a J-beta primer mix, a second PCR proceeded for about 7 to 12 cycles. In TCRdb, the 5' RACE reads were re-called with MiXCR into one record per CDR3 protein. The top ten clones hold 4% of a sample with roughly 1.5 million distinct CDR3 sequences, about 45% of them seen once. Sequencing used blood. The origin of the receptors is a woman aged 18-30 years in good health.

This clonotype has a handful of counts. The chain has TRBV5-6 and TRBJ2-1; perhaps TRBD2 as D (6 bases). The CDR3 runs 16 residues. Trimming stripped 0 bases from V and 7 bases from J, with 17 bases between. Germline V gives CDR1 SGHDT, CDR2 YYEEEE. The CDR3 protein is CASSLEGTGMVNEQFF. CDR3 bases: TGTGCCAGCAGCTTGGAAGGGACTGGGATGGTTAATGAGCAGTTCTTC.

The CDR3 DNA sequence: TGTGCCAGCAGGATAACAGCCAATGAGCAGTTCTTC. Its translation is CASRITANEQFF. The genes are TRBV25-1 and TRBJ2-1; D remains ambiguous. V was shortened by 6 bases and J by 6 bases, with 9 bases between the two germline ends. CDR1 MGHDK and CDR2 SYGVNS come from the germline V gene. The CDR3 covers 12 residues.

This clonotype was found many times. The J gene is TRBJ2-1, the V gene TRBV29-1, with D perhaps TRBD2 (6 bases). Germline V gene sequence: CDR1 SQVTM, CDR2 ANQGSEA. CDR3 length: 13 residues. Deletions cut 8 bases from V and 3 bases from J, with 14 bases between. The CDR3 bases are TGCAGCACCCCGGGAGATAACTACAATGAGCAGTTCTTC. This sequence encodes CSTPGDNYNEQFF.

The chain employs TRBV20-1 and TRBJ2-1; 10 nucleotides match TRBD2. Trimming removed 4 bases from V and 6 bases from J; junction bases left unmatched: 6. In germline, CDR1 is DFQATT, CDR2 SNEGSKA (reference sequence). CDR3 length: 14 residues. This CDR3 reads CSATRAGGPNEQFF. CDR3 nucleotide sequence: TGCAGTGCTACCCGAGCGGGGGGGCCCAATGAGCAGTTCTTC.

This chain uses TRBV6-1 with TRBJ2-7, with a weak D call TRBD1 (6 bases). The CDR3 totals 12 residues. V lost 7 bases and J lost 0, with 7 bases in between. Germline values: CDR1 MNHNS, CDR2 SASEGT. DNA of the CDR3: TGTGCCAGCAAGGGGGTCTCCTACGAGCAGTACTTC. As protein: CASKGVSYEQYF.

The J gene is TRBJ2-3, the V gene TRBV28; 14 nucleotides line up with TRBD2. The trim removed 6 bases at V and 4 bases at J, leaving 3 bases unmatched. Germline CDR1 is MDHEN and CDR2 is SYDVKM. The length of the CDR3 is 15 residues. CDR3: CASRGTSGSSDTQYF. The DNA of the CDR3 is TGTGCCAGCAGAGGGACTAGCGGGAGCTCAGATACGCAGTATTTT. Supplemented by reference TRBV28 and TRBJ2-3, the full variable domain reads DVKVTQSSRYLVKRTGEKVFLECVQDMDHENMFWYRQDPGLGLRLIYFSYDVKMKEKGDIPEGYSVSREKKERFSLILESASTNQTSMYLCASRGTSGSSDTQYFGPGTRLTVL.

This clonotype is a singleton in its sample. The genes are TRBV10-3 and TRBJ1-2; D possibly corresponds to TRBD1 (6 bases). V dropped 10 bases and J dropped 4 bases, with 16 bases sitting between them. Germline CDR1 and CDR2: ENHRY and SYGVKD. The CDR3 sequence is 13 residues long. The CDR3 bases are TGTGCCAGATCGGACGGAGGGGGCTATGGCTACACCTTC. Translating it yields CARSDGGGYGYTF.

V gene TRBV3-1 combines with J gene TRBJ2-1, with D possibly matching TRBD1 (5 bases). The closer fit of TRBJ2-7 to the DNA end suggests the J call may be wrong. CDR1 is LGHDT and CDR2 is YNNKEL in the germline V gene (reference sequence). This CDR3 has 17 amino acids. CDR3 DNA: TGTGCCAGCAGCCAAGAAGGTTGGACAACCAAATACAATGAGCAGTACTTC. It encodes CASSQEGWTTKYNEQYF.

The chain recombines TRBV20-1 with TRBJ2-7; a possible D gene is TRBD1 (6 bases). The V gene lost 1 base and the J gene lost 2 bases, with 9 bases spanning the gap. From germline, CDR1 is DFQATT and CDR2 SNEGSKA (reference sequence). This CDR3 comprises 13 residues. The CDR3 DNA follows: TGCAGTGCTAGAGTGGGACAACCCTACGAGCAGTACTTC. Residues: CSARVGQPYEQYF.

The rearrangement links TRBV10-3 to TRBJ2-7, with TRBD2 matching 11 bases. J gave up 1 base and V 6 bases, and 5 bases lay outside the gene matches. This CDR3 spans 15 amino acids. In germline, CDR1 is ENHRY, CDR2 SYGVKD. The CDR3 coding sequence is TGTGCCATCAGGAAGACTAGCGGGAATTCCTACGAGCAGTACTTC. It is translated as CAIRKTSGNSYEQYF.

This clonotype was seen repeatedly, ten times or more. The chain links TRBV7-6 to TRBJ2-1; the D is unclear. Germline CDR1 and CDR2: SGHVS and FNYEAQ. The CDR3 is made up of 18 amino acids. Trimming removed 1 base at V and 0 bases at J, with 16 bases between. The CDR3: CASSLEDSRRRSYNEQFF. CDR3 bases: TGTGCCAGCAGCTTAGAGGATAGTCGGCGGCGCTCCTACAATGAGCAGTTCTTC.

The rearrangement links TRBV6-7 to TRBJ2-3; D is undetermined. TRBV6-7 is sorted into the ORF group, with uncertain function. With 10 bases removed from V and 4 bases from J, the gap between germline ends came to 18 bases. The CDR3 loop spans 14 amino acids. The CDR3 loop reads CATDLIRFPDTQYF. In nucleotides, the CDR3 is TGTGCCACTGACCTAATACGCTTCCCAGATACGCAGTATTTT.

This clonotype has only one observation. The gene calls are TRBV19 and TRBJ2-1; TRBD2 matches 9 bases. This CDR3 contains 15 residues. Germline V gene data show CDR1 as LNHDA and CDR2 as SQIVND (reference sequence). The junction had 6 bases not matched to a gene; V was cut back by 3 bases and J by 6 bases. The CDR3 loop reads CASSIGSGSINEQFF. DNA of the CDR3: TGTGCCAGTAGTATCGGTAGCGGGAGTATCAATGAGCAGTTCTTC.

V gene TRBV30 combines with J gene TRBJ2-1, with TRBD2 matching 11 bases. The CDR3 is 15 residues long. V trimming: 2 bases; J trimming: 4 bases; junction bases outside the gene matches: 4. Germline V gene sequence: CDR1 GTSNPN, CDR2 SVGIG (reference sequence). The DNA of the CDR3 is TGTGCCTGGAGTCTGGTAGCGGGGGGGTACAATGAGCAGTTCTTC. Translating gives CAWSLVAGGYNEQFF.

The chain is built from TRBV24-1 and TRBJ2-7, with 11 bases lining up with TRBD1. This CDR3 spans 17 amino acids. V shed 5 bases and J 3 bases; nucleotides not matched to a gene: 11. In germline, CDR1 is KGHDR, CDR2 SFDVKD. The CDR3: CATSGQNRDRGIYEQYF. The DNA for the CDR3 is TGTGCCACCAGTGGCCAAAACCGGGACAGGGGGATCTACGAGCAGTACTTC.

This clonotype has a handful of counts. This chain connects TRBV4-3 to TRBJ1-1; D possibly corresponds to TRBD1 (6 bases). The V and J ends lost 4 bases and 1 base respectively, with 10 bases between them. This CDR3 comprises 14 residues. The germline V gene has CDR1 LGHNA and CDR2 YSLEER. CDR3 sequence: CASSPRQENTEAFF. The CDR3 DNA follows: TGCGCCAGCAGCCCACGACAGGAGAACACTGAAGCTTTCTTT.

This clonotype was counted a few times. The V and J genes are TRBV2 and TRBJ2-4, with TRBD1 identical over 9 bases. With the DNA end fitting TRBJ2-7 better, the J assignment may be wrong. The CDR3 is 13 amino acids. The germline gives CDR1 SNHLY, CDR2 FYNNEI. The chain's CDR3 is CASGDRAAGEQYF. CDR3 DNA: TGTGCCTCCGGGGACAGGGCAGCGGGCGAGCAGTACTTC.

In this sample, this clonotype turned up many times. The chain couples TRBV5-1 to TRBJ2-5; 10 bases fit TRBD2. The CDR3 runs 15 residues. The trim removed 2 bases at V and 11 bases at J, leaving 12 bases unmatched. Germline V gene sequence: CDR1 SGHRS, CDR2 YFSETQ. The DNA for the CDR3 is TGCGCCAGCAGCTTAGCGGGGGGGACCTACAATGAGCAGTACTTC. Translating it yields CASSLAGGTYNEQYF.

This clonotype has more than one count but fewer than ten. The CDR3 reads CASSLRSPLSGANVLTF. The DNA for the CDR3 is TGTGCCAGCAGCTTGAGGTCTCCCCTCTCTGGGGCCAACGTCCTGACTTTC. The chain couples TRBV7-2 to TRBJ2-6; D gene ambiguous. CDR1 and CDR2 (germline): SGHTA, FQGNSA. The CDR3 runs to 17 residues. V dropped 3 bases and J dropped 0 bases, with 12 bases sitting between them.

The genes are TRBV6-5 and TRBJ2-4; D might be TRBD1 (6 bases). Germline V gene data show CDR1 as MNHEY and CDR2 as SVGAGI. The germline V and J ends were trimmed by 5 bases and 13 bases, with 21 bases remaining between them. This CDR3 is 14 amino acids long. The CDR3 coding sequence is TGTGCCAGCAGTGATGACAGGAGTAAGGGAACCCAGTACTTC. Translated: CASSDDRSKGTQYF.

V is TRBV7-2 and J is TRBJ1-4; TRBD1 might be the D (5 bases). Germline CDR1 is SGHTA and CDR2 is FQGNSA. Trimming pared 1 base from V and 0 bases from J, leaving 12 bases between. There are 17 residues in the CDR3. CDR3 sequence reads: CASSLGGRGTTNEKLFF. The CDR3 nucleotides are TGTGCCAGCAGCTTAGGGGGGAGGGGAACAACTAATGAAAAACTGTTTTTT. Based on the CDR3 plus reference TRBV7-2 and TRBJ1-4, the full variable domain is GAGVSQSPSNKVTEKGKDVELRCDPISGHTALYWYRQSLGQGLEFLIYFQGNSAPDKSGLPSDRFSAERTGGSVSTLTIQRTQQEDSAVYLCASSLGGRGTTNEKLFFGSGTQLSVL.

The rearrangement links TRBV6-2 or TRBV6-3 to TRBJ2-1, with 9 bases identical to TRBD2. CDR3 length: 14 residues. Germline lookup yields CDR1 MNHEY and CDR2 SVGEGT. V shed 8 bases, J shed 7 bases, and the junction held 9 bases outside the gene matches. In nucleotides, the CDR3 is TGTGCCAGCTGCCGCGGGAGGGCAAGGAATGAGCAGTTCTTC. This encodes CASCRGRARNEQFF.

There are a few counts of this clonotype. The CDR3 DNA sequence: TGTGCCAGCATCCAGACAGGGGTCGGCACTGAAGCTTTCTTT. Its translation: CASIQTGVGTEAFF. This chain links TRBV7-6 with TRBJ1-1; the match to TRBD1 covers 8 bases. The V segment lost 7 bases and the J segment 4 bases; nucleotides outside the gene matches: 8. CDR1 and CDR2 from the germline V gene are SGHVS and FNYEAQ. This CDR3 region has 14 residues.

The chain recombines TRBV7-9 with TRBJ2-2; 13 bases match TRBD2. V trimming: 6 bases; J trimming: 4 bases; junction bases outside the gene matches: 8. Germline-derived CDR1 and CDR2 are SEHNR and FQNEAQ (reference sequence). The CDR3 has 17 residues. Here the CDR3 DNA reads TGTGCCAGCAGAAGACCCACTAGCGGGGGGGCCACCGGGGAGCTGTTTTTT. Translation: CASRRPTSGGATGELFF.

This clonotype was seen a handful of times. The V gene is TRBV27, the J gene TRBJ2-1; TRBD1 is a possible D gene (5 bases). V was cut by 4 bases and J by 2 bases, with 18 bases left in between. The CDR3 covers 17 residues. Germline CDR1 and CDR2: MNHEY and SMNVEV (reference sequence). The DNA of the CDR3 is TGTGCCAGCAGTTCCAGTGAGCAGGGTGCCCCCTACAATGAGCAGTTCTTC. This encodes CASSSSEQGAPYNEQFF.

The chain combines TRBV7-9 with TRBJ1-2, with TRBD1 identical over 10 bases. The trim removed 5 bases at V and 10 bases at J, leaving 7 bases unmatched. CDR3 length equals 13 residues. The germline V gene encodes CDR1 SEHNR and CDR2 FQNEAQ (reference sequence). The CDR3 protein is CASSVDGTGVYTF. In DNA form, the CDR3 reads TGTGCCAGCAGCGTAGATGGGACAGGGGTCTACACCTTC.

This chain connects TRBV27 to TRBJ1-1; no clear D. V lost 6 bases and J lost 3, with 14 bases in between. Germline CDR1 MNHEY, CDR2 SMNVEV (reference sequence). The CDR3 extends over 14 amino acids. The CDR3 bases are TGTGCCAGCAGGAAACTCCTTGGTGACACTGAAGCTTTCTTT. Translation gives CASRKLLGDTEAFF.